The sequence of this TCR beta chain was determined in a study of OX40 agonist ivuxolimab in advanced cancers. The CDR3 has 14 residues. The germline CDR1 and CDR2 sequences are MNHEY and SVGAGI. V lost 6 bases and J 7 bases, leaving 16 bases between the germline ends. Data came from immunoSEQ multiplex PCR; TCRdb stores just in-frame clones and leaves some out. This sample has tens of thousands of clones, with 92% found just once. Sequenced material: CD4+ or CD8+ T cells sorted from blood, taken in a trial of the OX40 agonist ivuxolimab. V usage is TRBV6-5 and J usage is TRBJ1-5; D is perhaps TRBD1 (5 bases). The source is an adult with an advanced solid tumor such as melanoma, head and neck, liver or kidney cancer. The CDR3 DNA reads as TGTGCCAGCAGCTTGGAGGGGTTGGGACAGCCCCAGCATTTT. The encoded protein is CASSLEGLGQPQHF.